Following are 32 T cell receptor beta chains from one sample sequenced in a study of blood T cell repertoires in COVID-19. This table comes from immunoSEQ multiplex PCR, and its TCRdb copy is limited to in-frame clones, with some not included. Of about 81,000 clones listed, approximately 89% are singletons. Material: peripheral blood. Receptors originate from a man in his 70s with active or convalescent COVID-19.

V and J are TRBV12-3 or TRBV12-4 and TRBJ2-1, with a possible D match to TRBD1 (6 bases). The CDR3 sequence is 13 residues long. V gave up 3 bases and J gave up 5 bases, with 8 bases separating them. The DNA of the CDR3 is TGTGCCAGCAGTTTTAACAGGGACAATGAGCAGTTCTTC. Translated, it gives CASSFNRDNEQFF.

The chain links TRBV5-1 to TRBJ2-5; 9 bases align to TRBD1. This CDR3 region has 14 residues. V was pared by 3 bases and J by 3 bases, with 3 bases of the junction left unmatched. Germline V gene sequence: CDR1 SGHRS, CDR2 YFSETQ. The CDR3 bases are TGCGCCAGCAGCTCACAGGGGGCTGAAGAGACCCAGTACTTC. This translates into CASSSQGAEETQYF.

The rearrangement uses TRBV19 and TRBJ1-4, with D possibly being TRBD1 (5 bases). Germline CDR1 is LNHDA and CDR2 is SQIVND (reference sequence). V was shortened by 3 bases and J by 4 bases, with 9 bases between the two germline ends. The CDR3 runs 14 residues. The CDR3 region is CASSISGFNEKLFF. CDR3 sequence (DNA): TGTGCCAGTAGTATTTCAGGGTTTAATGAAAAACTGTTTTTT.

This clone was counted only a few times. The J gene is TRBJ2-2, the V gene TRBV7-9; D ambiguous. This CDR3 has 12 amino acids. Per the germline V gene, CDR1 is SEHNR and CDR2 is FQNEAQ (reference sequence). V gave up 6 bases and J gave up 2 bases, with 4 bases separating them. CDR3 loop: CASSPNTGELFF. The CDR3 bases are TGTGCCAGCAGTCCAAACACCGGGGAGCTGTTTTTT.

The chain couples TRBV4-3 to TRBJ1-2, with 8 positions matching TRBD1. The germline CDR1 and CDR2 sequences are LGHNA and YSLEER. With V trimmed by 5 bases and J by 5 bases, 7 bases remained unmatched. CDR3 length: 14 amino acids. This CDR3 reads CASSSNRGLYGYTF. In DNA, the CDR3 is TGCGCCAGCAGCAGTAACAGGGGGTTATATGGCTACACCTTC.

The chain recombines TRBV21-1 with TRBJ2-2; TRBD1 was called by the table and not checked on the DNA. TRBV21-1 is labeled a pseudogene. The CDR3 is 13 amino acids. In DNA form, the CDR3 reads TGTGCCAGCAGGACAGCGAACACCGGGGAGCTGTTTTTT. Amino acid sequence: CASRTANTGELFF.

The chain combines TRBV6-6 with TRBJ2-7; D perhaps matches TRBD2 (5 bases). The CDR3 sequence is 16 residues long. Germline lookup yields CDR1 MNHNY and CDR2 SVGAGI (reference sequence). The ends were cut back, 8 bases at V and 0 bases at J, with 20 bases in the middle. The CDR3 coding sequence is TGTGCCAGCTATCCTACACCGCGGGCGATCTCCTACGAGCAGTACTTC. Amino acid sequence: CASYPTPRAISYEQYF.

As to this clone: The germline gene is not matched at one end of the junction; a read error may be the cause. The CDR3 DNA is TGTGCCAGCAGCCTTCGGACAGGCCGGTTAGGGGTCTTT. It codes for CASSLRTGRLGVF. J is TRBJ1-1 and V is TRBV28; 7 bases agree with TRBD1. The CDR3 is made up of 13 amino acids. Germline CDR1 reads MDHEN; CDR2 reads SYDVKM. Filled out from reference TRBV28 and TRBJ1-1, the complete variable domain reads DVKVTQSSRYLVKRTGEKVFLECVQDMDHENMFWYRQDPGLGLRLIYFSYDVKMKEKGDIPEGYSVSREKKERFSLILESASTNQTSMYLCASSLRTGRLGVFGQGTRLTVV.

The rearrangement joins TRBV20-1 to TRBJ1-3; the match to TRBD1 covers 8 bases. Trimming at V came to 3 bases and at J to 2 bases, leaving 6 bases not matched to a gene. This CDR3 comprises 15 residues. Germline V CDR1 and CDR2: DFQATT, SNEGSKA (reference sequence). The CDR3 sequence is CSASLDRAAGNTIYF. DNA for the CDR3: TGCAGTGCTAGTTTGGACAGGGCAGCTGGAAACACCATATATTTT.

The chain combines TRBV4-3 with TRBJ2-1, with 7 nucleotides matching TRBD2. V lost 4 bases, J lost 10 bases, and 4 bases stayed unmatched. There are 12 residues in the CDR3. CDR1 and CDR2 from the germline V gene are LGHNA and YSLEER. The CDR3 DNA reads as TGCGCCAGCAGCCCCCTAGCGGAGGAGCAGTTCTTC. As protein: CASSPLAEEQFF.

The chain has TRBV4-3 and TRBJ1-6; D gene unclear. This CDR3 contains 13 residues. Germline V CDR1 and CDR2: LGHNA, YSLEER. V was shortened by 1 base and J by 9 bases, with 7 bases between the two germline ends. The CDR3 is CASSQAEGSPLHF. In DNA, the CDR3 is TGCGCCAGCAGCCAAGCGGAGGGTTCACCCCTCCACTTT.

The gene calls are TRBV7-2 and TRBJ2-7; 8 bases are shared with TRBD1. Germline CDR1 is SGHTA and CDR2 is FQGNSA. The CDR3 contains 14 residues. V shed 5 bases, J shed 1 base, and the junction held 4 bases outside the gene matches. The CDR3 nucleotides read TGTGCCAGCAGCCCAAGGACAGGGTCCTACGAGCAGTACTTC. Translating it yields CASSPRTGSYEQYF.

The CDR3 bases are TGTGCCAGCACCCCAGCCCGACAGGGGGTGTCTTACACTGAAGCTTTCTTT. This encodes CASTPARQGVSYTEAFF. The chain couples TRBV28 to TRBJ1-1; 9 bases line up with TRBD1. The germline gives CDR1 MDHEN, CDR2 SYDVKM. The CDR3 spans 17 residues. The J segment lost 3 bases and the V segment lost 7 bases, leaving 15 bases of the junction unmatched.

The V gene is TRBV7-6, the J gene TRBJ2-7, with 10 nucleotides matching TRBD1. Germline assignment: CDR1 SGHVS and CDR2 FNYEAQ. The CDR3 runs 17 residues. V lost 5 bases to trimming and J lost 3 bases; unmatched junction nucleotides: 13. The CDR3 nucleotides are TGTGCCAGCAGCCTCCCCGGGACAGGGGACTCCGGCTACGAGCAGTACTTC. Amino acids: CASSLPGTGDSGYEQYF.

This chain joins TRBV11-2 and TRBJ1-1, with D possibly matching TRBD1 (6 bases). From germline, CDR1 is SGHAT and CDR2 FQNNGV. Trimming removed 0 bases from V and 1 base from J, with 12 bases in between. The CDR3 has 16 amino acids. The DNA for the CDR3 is TGTGCCAGCAGCTTAGAACGGACAGACTCGAACACTGAAGCTTTCTTT. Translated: CASSLERTDSNTEAFF. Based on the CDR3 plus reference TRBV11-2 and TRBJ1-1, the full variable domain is EAGVAQSPRYKIIEKRQSVAFWCNPISGHATLYWYQQILGQGPKLLIQFQNNGVVDDSQLPKDRFSAERLKGVDSTLKIQPAKLEDSAVYLCASSLERTDSNTEAFFGQGTRLTVV.

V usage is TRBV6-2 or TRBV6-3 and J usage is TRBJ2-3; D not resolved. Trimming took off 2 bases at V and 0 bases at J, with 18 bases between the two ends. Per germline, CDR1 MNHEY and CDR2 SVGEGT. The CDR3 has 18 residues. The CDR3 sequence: CASSYPAGGADSTDTQYF. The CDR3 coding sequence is TGTGCCAGCAGTTACCCCGCCGGCGGCGCCGATAGCACAGATACGCAGTATTTT.

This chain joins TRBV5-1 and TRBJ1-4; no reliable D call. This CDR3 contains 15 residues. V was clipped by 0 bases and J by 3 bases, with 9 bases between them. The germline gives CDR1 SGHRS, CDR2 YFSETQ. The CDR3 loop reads CASSLEALSNEKLFF. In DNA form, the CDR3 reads TGCGCCAGCAGCTTGGAAGCCTTATCTAATGAAAAACTGTTTTTT.

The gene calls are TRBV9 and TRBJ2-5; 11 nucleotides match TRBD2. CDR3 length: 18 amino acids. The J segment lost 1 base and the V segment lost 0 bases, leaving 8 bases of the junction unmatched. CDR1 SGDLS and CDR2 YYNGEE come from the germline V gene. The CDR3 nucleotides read TGTGCCAGCAGCGTAGGTGCTAGCGGGGGGTCCCTCCAAGAGACCCAGTACTTC. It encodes CASSVGASGGSLQETQYF.

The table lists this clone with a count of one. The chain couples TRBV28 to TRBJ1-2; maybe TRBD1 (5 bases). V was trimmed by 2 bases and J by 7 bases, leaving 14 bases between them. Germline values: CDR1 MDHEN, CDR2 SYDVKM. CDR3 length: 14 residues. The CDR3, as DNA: TGTGCCAGCAGTTTAAATGTGGGGGGTTCTGGCTACACCTTC. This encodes CASSLNVGGSGYTF.

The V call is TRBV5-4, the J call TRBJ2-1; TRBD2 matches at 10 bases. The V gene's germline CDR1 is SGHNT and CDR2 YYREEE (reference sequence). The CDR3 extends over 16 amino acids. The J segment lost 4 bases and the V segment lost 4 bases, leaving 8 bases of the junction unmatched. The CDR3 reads CASSDAAGGQYNEQFF. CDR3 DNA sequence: TGTGCCAGCAGCGATGCAGCGGGGGGGCAATACAATGAGCAGTTCTTC.

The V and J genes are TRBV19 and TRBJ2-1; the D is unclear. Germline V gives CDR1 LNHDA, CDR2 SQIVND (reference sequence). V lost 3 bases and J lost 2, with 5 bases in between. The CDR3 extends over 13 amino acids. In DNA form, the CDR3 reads TGTGCCAGTAGTATTCTCCCCTACAATGAGCAGTTCTTC. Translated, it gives CASSILPYNEQFF.

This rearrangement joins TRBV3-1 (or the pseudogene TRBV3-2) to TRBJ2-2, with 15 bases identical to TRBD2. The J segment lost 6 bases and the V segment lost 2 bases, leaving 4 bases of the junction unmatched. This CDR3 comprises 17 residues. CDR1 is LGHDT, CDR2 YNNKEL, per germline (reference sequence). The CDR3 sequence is CASSQLRTSGGAGELFF. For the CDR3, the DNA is TGTGCCAGCAGCCAACTCCGGACTAGCGGGGGGGCCGGGGAGCTGTTTTTT.

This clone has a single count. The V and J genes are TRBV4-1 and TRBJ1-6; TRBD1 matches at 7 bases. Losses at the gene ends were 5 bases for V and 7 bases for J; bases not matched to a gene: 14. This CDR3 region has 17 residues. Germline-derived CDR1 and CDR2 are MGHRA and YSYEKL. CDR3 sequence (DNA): TGCGCCAGCAGCGCAAGCTCTCCGGGACAGATGAATTCACCCCTCCACTTT. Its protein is CASSASSPGQMNSPLHF.

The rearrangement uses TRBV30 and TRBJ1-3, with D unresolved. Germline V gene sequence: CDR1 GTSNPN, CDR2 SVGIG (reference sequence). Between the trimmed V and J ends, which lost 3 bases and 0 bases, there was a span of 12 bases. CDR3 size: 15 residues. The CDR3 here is CAWSPGGHSGNTIYF. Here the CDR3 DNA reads TGTGCCTGGAGCCCGGGAGGCCACTCTGGAAACACCATATATTTT.

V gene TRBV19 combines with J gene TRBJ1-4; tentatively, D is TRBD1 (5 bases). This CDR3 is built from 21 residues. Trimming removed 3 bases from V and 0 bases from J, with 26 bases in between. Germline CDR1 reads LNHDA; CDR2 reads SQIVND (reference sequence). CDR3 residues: CASSIGGRQGAQGSTNEKLFF. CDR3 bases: TGTGCCAGTAGTATTGGGGGGAGGCAGGGCGCTCAAGGGTCAACTAATGAAAAACTGTTTTTT.

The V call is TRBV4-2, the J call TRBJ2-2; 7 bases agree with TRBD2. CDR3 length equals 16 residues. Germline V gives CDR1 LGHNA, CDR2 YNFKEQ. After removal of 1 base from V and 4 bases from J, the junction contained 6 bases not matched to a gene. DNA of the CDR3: TGTGCCAGCAGCCAAGGCGGAACTAGCGCCACCGGGGAGCTGTTTTTT. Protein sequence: CASSQGGTSATGELFF.

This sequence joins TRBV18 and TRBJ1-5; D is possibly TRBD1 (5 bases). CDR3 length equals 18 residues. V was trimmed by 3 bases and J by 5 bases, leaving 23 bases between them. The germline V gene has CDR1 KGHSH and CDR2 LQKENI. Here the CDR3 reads CASSPLPVPAGGDQPQHF. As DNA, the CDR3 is TGTGCCAGCTCACCCCTCCCGGTTCCCGCGGGGGGGGATCAGCCCCAGCATTTT.

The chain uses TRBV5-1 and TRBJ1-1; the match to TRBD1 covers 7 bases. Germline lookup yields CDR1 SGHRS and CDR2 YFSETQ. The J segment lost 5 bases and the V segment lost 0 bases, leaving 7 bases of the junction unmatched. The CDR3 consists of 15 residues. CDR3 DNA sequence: TGCGCCAGCAGCTTGGACCCAGGGGGTTCTACTGAAGCTTTCTTT. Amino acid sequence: CASSLDPGGSTEAFF.

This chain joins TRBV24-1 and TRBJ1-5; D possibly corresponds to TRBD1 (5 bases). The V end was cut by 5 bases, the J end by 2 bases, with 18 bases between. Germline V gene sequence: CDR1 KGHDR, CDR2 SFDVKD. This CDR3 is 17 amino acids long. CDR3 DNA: TGTGCCACCAGTGGCGCGAGGCAGGGCGGGGGCAATCAGCCCCAGCATTTT. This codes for CATSGARQGGGNQPQHF.

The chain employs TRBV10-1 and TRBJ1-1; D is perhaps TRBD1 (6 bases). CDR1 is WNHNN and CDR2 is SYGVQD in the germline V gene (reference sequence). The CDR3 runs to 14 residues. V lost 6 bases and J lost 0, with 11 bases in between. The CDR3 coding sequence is TGCGCCAGCAGGGGACACTACCTGAACACTGAAGCTTTCTTT. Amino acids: CASRGHYLNTEAFF.

The CDR3 nucleotides are TGTGCCAGCAGCCCCGGATTAGGGGGAGAAGCTTTCTTT. Its translation is CASSPGLGGEAFF. This chain connects TRBV7-6 to TRBJ1-1, with D possibly TRBD1 on 6 matching bases. Germline-derived CDR1 and CDR2 are SGHVS and FNYEAQ. The CDR3 has 13 amino acids. V shed 5 bases and J shed 8 bases, with 15 bases lying between them.

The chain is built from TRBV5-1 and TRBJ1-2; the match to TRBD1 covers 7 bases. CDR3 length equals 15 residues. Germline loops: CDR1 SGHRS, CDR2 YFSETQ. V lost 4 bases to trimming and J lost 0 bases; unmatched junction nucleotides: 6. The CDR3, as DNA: TGCGCCAGCAGCACCCCGGGGACAGCTAACTATGGCTACACCTTC. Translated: CASSTPGTANYGYTF.